What follows is one T cell receptor (beta chain) and its context. What it recognizes is unknown. RNA transcripts gave rise to amplified TCR beta CDR3 regions. Carried out on the TCR CDR3, a first-round RT-PCR used the HTBI primer set. MiXCR, run by TCRdb on the multiplex PCR reads, gives a single entry per CDR3 protein. The sample lists roughly 350,000 distinct CDR3 sequences; about 15% were seen once. This entry comes from a study of T cells in Graves' hyperthyroidism and ophthalmopathy. Germline V lookup: CDR1 SNHLY, CDR2 FYNNEI. V trimming: 9 bases; J trimming: 2 bases; junction bases outside the gene matches: 10. This CDR3 contains 16 residues. Study findings and constraints: Ophthalmopathy onset followed model prediction by a median roughly six months.

The study defined stable Graves' hyperthyroidism as no ophthalmopathy progression within 18 months. Diagnostic assessment was based on clinical symptoms, serum thyroxine and TRAb, thyroid ultrasound and orbital computed tomography. This chain connects TRBV2 to TRBJ2-6; 7 bases align to TRBD1. The TCR comes from a woman in her thirties with Graves' hyperthyroidism. Source material: blood. For the CDR3, the DNA is TGTGCCAGTTCAGACAGGGCCCCTACTGGGGCCAACGTCCTGACTTTC. Amino acid sequence: CASSDRAPTGANVLTF.